This TCR beta chain derives from a study of blood T cell repertoires in COVID-19. About the study: Sites across the United States, Italy and Spain contributed samples from acute and convalescent COVID-19. PBMCs, B-cell-depleted T cells, or T cells were the source of the cDNA or gDNA that made up the material.

J gave up 0 bases and V 1 base, and 6 bases lay outside the gene matches. Germline CDR1 SNHLY, CDR2 FYNNEI. The CDR3 totals 17 residues. In the authors' methods: For nucleated cells, counts were estimated from reference gene primer amplification. Clones were read by immunoSEQ multiplex PCR, and TCRdb kept only the in-frame ones, dropping some. The V and J calls and clone size are taken from that table; D and trimming were inferred from the DNA. The repertoire includes around 200,000 clones, roughly 86% of them detected once, and 1.5% to 2% sits in the top ten. The clonotype originates from a man younger than 35 with active or convalescent COVID-19. The chain carries TRBV2 and TRBJ2-7; TRBD2 agrees at 10 bases. Specimen: peripheral blood. The CDR3 here is CASSEVGLADASYEQYF. The CDR3 nucleotides are TGTGCCAGCAGTGAAGTCGGACTAGCGGACGCCTCCTACGAGCAGTACTTC.